The 5 T cell receptor beta chains below all came from one sample that was sequenced in a study of cytomegalovirus exposure and HLA in healthy donors. The PCR had 60 Vbeta and 13 Jbeta primers. Repertoires were generated with immunoSEQ multiplex PCR, while TCRdb's copy carries only in-frame clones and drops some. Among 150,000 to 200,000 clones listed, 70% to 80% were seen once. The specimen sequenced was PBMCs. These receptors all come from a man younger than 40 in good health and CMV-seronegative.

This clone was picked up one time. This chain joins TRBV7-9 and TRBJ2-7; a weak D match, TRBD2 (5 bases). CDR3 length equals 11 residues. From germline, CDR1 is SEHNR and CDR2 FQNEAQ (reference sequence). Trimming removed 4 bases at V and 7 bases at J, with 8 bases between. CDR3 nucleotides: TGTGCCAGCAGCTGGACTGAAGAGCAGTACTTC. Encoded protein: CASSWTEEQYF. The full variable domain, its missing parts supplied by reference TRBV7-9 and TRBJ2-7, is DTGVSQNPRHKITKRGQNVTFRCDPISEHNRLYWYRQTLGQGPEFLTYFQNEAQLEKSRLLSDRFSAERPKGSFSTLEIQRTEQGDSAMYLCASSWTEEQYFGPGTRLTVT.

This chain uses TRBV6-6 with TRBJ2-5; TRBD1 agrees at 8 bases. The CDR3 covers 16 residues. With 1 base clipped from V and 4 bases from J, the junction kept 8 bases outside the gene matches. CDR1 is MNHNY, CDR2 SVGAGI, per germline (reference sequence). CDR3 loop: CASSYLRTGYRETQYF. The CDR3 nucleotides read TGTGCCAGCAGTTACTTAAGGACAGGGTACAGAGAGACCCAGTACTTC.

J is TRBJ1-5 and V is TRBV7-8; 11 nucleotides align to TRBD1. There are 15 residues in the CDR3. The ends lost 8 bases at V and 1 base at J; junction bases unmatched: 4. Germline loops: CDR1 SGHVS, CDR2 FQNEAQ. The CDR3 DNA reads as TGTGCCAGCGGACAGGGGGCCCTAAGCAATCAGCCCCAGCATTTT. Translating gives CASGQGALSNQPQHF. The variable domain in full, with the rest retrieved from reference TRBV7-8 and TRBJ1-5, is GAGVSQSPRYKVAKRGQDVALRCDPISGHVSLFWYQQALGQGPEFLTYFQNEAQLDKSGLPSDRFFAERPEGSVSTLKIQRTQQEDSAVYLCASGQGALSNQPQHFGDGTRLSIL.

The chain combines TRBV5-1 with TRBJ1-6; a weak D match, TRBD1 (5 bases). The CDR3 extends over 15 amino acids. V was clipped by 1 base and J by 7 bases, with 12 bases between them. The V gene's germline CDR1 is SGHRS and CDR2 YFSETQ. DNA for the CDR3: TGCGCCAGCAGCTTGAGCGGGGGGAGCAATTCACCCCTCCACTTT. This codes for CASSLSGGSNSPLHF. Drawing the rest from reference TRBV5-1 and TRBJ1-6, the complete variable domain is KAGVTQTPRYLIKTRGQQVTLSCSPISGHRSVSWYQQTPGQGLQFLFEYFSETQRNKGNFPGRFSGRQFSNSRSEMNVSTLELGDSALYLCASSLSGGSNSPLHFGNGTRLTVT.

This chain connects TRBV5-1 to TRBJ2-3, with 7 bases that match TRBD2. Germline V gene data show CDR1 as SGHRS and CDR2 as YFSETQ. The V segment lost 1 base and the J segment 2 bases; nucleotides outside the gene matches: 7. CDR3 length: 16 amino acids. The CDR3 nucleotides read TGCGCCAGCAGCTTGATATCGGGAGGCCCCACAGATACGCAGTATTTT. It is translated as CASSLISGGPTDTQYF. Variable domain in full (rest from reference TRBV5-1 and TRBJ2-3): KAGVTQTPRYLIKTRGQQVTLSCSPISGHRSVSWYQQTPGQGLQFLFEYFSETQRNKGNFPGRFSGRQFSNSRSEMNVSTLELGDSALYLCASSLISGGPTDTQYFGPGTRLTVL.